This T cell receptor beta chain was found in a study of response to subunit inactivated influenza vaccine. CDR3 length: 16 residues. The germline V gene encodes CDR1 LGHNA and CDR2 YSLEER. The V segment lost 2 bases and the J segment 5 bases; nucleotides outside the gene matches: 7. This clonotype was seen more than once but under ten times. TCRdb processed the RT-PCR reads anew with MiXCR; each CDR3 protein has one entry. The table includes about 540,000 distinct CDR3 sequences, around 25% detected once. The same specimen was also included in a second study, on T cells expressing NK-cell markers. That paper notes: Synthesis of TCR beta cDNA relied on 5'RACE template switching carrying UMIs. A few donors' CD3+CD56-NKG2C+ cells were dominated by the same clonotypes.

This TCR was sampled from a man in his forties or fifties who received an inactivated influenza vaccine. The chain is built from TRBV4-3 and TRBJ2-1; 9 nucleotides line up with TRBD1. The specimen was CD4+ T cells sorted from PBMCs, collected 11 to 12 days after vaccination. CDR3 DNA sequence: TGCGCCAGCAGCCAATGGGGACAGGGATCGGACAATGAGCAGTTCTTC. It encodes CASSQWGQGSDNEQFF.